This entry describes one T cell receptor beta chain. The sample originates from a study of blood T cell repertoires in COVID-19. TCRdb's table, derived via immunoSEQ multiplex PCR, lists solely in-frame clones and lacks some. The table lists 55,000 to 80,000 clones, 85% to 90% of them singletons. The V gene lost 8 bases and the J gene lost 4 bases, with 11 bases spanning the gap. There are 13 residues in the CDR3. Germline V lookup: CDR1 MNHNS, CDR2 SASEGT. The chain employs TRBV6-1 and TRBJ1-4; D call uncertain. The receptor was isolated from a man over 45 with acute or convalescent COVID-19. The source material was peripheral blood. The chain's CDR3 is CASGRSINEKLFF. In nucleotides, the CDR3 is TGTGCCAGCGGGAGGAGTATTAATGAAAAACTGTTTTTT.